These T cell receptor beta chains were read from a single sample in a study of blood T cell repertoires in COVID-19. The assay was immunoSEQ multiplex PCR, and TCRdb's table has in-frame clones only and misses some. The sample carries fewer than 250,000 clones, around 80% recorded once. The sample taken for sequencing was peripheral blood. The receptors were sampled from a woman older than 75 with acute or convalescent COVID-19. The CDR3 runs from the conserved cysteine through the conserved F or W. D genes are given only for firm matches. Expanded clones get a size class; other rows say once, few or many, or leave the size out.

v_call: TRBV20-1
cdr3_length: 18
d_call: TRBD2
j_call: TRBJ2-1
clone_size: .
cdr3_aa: CSASRGRTSGSDYNEQFF
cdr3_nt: TGCAGTGCTAGTAGGGGGCGGACTAGCGGGAGTGACTACAATGAGCAGTTCTTC

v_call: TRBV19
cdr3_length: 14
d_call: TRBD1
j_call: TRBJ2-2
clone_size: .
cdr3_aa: CASRGDRDTGELFF
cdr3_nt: TGTGCCAGTAGAGGGGACAGAGATACCGGGGAGCTGTTTTTT

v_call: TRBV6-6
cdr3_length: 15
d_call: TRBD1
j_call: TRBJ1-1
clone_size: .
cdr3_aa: CASRGQELMNTEAFF
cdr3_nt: TGTGCCAGCAGAGGACAGGAGCTCATGAACACTGAAGCTTTCTTT

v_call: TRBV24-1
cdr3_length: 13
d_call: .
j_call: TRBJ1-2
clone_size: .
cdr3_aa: CATSDFRGNGYTF
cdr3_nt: TGTGCCACCAGTGATTTTAGGGGAAATGGCTACACCTTC

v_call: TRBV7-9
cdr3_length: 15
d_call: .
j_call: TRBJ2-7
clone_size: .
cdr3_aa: CASSLLRSFSYEQYF
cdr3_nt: TGTGCCAGCAGCTTATTGCGATCCTTTTCCTACGAGCAGTACTTC

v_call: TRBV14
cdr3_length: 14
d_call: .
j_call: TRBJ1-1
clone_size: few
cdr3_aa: CASSQTIRNTEAFF
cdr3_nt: TGTGCCAGCAGCCAAACAATAAGAAACACTGAAGCTTTCTTT

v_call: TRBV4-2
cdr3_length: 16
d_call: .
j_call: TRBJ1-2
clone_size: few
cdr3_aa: CASSQERIGRMGGYTF
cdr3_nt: TGTGCCAGCAGCCAAGAAAGGATAGGGAGGATGGGGGGCTACACCTTC

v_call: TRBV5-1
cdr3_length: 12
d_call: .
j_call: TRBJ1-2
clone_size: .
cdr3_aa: CASSGQVYGYTF
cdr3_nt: TGCGCCAGCAGTGGGCAGGTCTATGGCTACACCTTC

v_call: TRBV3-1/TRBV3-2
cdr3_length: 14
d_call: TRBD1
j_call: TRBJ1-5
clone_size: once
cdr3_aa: CASSSTGGNQPQHF
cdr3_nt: TGTGCCAGCAGCTCGACAGGGGGCAATCAGCCCCAGCATTTT

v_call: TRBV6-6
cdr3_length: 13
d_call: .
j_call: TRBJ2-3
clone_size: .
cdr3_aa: CASSYLSTDTQYF
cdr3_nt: TGTGCCAGCAGTTACTTATCGACAGATACGCAGTATTTT

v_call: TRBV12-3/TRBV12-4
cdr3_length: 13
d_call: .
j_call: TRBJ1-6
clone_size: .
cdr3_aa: CASSLDMRSPLHF
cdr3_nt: TGTGCCAGCAGTTTAGACATGAGGTCACCCCTCCACTTT

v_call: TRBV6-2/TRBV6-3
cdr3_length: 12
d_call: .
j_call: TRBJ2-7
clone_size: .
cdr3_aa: CASSYQGREQYF
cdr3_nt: TGTGCCAGCAGTTACCAGGGTAGGGAGCAGTACTTC

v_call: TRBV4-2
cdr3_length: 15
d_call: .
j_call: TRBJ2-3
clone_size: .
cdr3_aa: CASSQASGSTDTQYF
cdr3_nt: TGTGCCAGCAGCCAAGCCAGCGGGAGCACAGATACGCAGTATTTT

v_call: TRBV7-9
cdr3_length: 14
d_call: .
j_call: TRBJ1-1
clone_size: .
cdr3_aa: CASSSSGVWAEAFF
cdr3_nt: TGTGCCAGCAGCTCATCAGGGGTTTGGGCTGAAGCTTTCTTT